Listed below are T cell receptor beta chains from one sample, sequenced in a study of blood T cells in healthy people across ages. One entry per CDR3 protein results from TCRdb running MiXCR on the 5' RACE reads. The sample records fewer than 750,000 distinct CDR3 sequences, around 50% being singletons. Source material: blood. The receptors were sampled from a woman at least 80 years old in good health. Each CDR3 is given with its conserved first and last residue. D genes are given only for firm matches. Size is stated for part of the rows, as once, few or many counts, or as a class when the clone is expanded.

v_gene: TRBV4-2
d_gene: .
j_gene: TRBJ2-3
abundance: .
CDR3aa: CASSQEGGGDTQYF
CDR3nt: TGTGCCAGCAGCCAAGAAGGAGGGGGCGATACGCAGTATTTT

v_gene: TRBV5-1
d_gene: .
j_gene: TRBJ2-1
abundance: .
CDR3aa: CASSLRNPDYNEQFF
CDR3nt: TGCGCCAGCAGCCTCAGGAACCCAGACTACAATGAGCAGTTCTTC

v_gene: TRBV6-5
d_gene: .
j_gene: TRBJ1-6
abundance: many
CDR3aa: CASMLTPRESRSPLHF
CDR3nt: TGTGCCAGCATGCTAACCCCCCGGGAATCTCGGTCACCCCTCCACTTT

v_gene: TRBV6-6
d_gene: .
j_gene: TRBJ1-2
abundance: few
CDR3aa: CASSLVGDGINYGYTF
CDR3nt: TGTGCCAGCAGCCTCGTAGGGGACGGGATAAACTATGGCTACACCTTC

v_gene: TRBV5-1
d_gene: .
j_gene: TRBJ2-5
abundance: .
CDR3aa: CASSLAGLEEETQYF
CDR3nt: TGCGCCAGCAGCTTGGCCGGGCTAGAGGAAGAGACCCAGTACTTC

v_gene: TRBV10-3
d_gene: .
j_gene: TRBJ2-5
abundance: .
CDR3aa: CAISESPRGSQETQYF
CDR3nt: TGTGCCATCAGTGAGTCCCCTCGGGGTTCCCAAGAGACCCAGTACTTC

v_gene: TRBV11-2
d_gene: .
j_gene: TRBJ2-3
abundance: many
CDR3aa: CASSLDGWTVIAQYF
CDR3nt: TGTGCCAGCAGCTTAGACGGTTGGACTGTGATTGCGCAGTATTTT

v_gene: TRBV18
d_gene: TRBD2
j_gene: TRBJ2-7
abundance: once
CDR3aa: CASSPRGDYNEQYF
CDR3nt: TGTGCCAGCTCACCGCGGGGGGATTACAATGAGCAGTACTTC

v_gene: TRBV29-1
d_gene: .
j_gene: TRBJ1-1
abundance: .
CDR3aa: CSGGGYTEAFF
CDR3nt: TGCAGCGGGGGGGGGTACACTGAAGCTTTCTTT

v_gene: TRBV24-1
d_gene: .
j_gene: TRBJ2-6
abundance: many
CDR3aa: CATGTYVGAGANVLTF
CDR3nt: TGTGCCACCGGGACATATGTAGGGGCTGGGGCCAACGTCCTGACTTTC

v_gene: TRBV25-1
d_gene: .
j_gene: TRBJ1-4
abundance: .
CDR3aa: CASSEKRTNEKLFF
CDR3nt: TGTGCCAGCAGTGAAAAAAGAACTAATGAAAAACTGTTTTTT

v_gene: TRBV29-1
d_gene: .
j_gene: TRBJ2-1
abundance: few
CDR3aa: CSVPKPSGAPYNEQFF
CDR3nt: TGCAGCGTCCCCAAACCCTCAGGTGCCCCCTACAATGAGCAGTTCTTC

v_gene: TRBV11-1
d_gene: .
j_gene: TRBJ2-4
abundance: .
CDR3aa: CASSLRWAGPYELYF
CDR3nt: TGTGCCAGCAGCCTACGGTGGGCCGGACCATACGAGCTGTACTTC

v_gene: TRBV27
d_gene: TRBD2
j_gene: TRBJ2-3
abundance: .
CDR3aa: CASSSTPWLAAIDTQYF
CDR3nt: TGTGCCAGCAGTTCTACCCCTTGGCTAGCGGCTATAGATACGCAGTATTTT

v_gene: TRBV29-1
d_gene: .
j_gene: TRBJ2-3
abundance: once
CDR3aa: CSVTWDPGTDTQYF
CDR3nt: TGCAGCGTAACATGGGATCCTGGCACAGATACGCAGTATTTT

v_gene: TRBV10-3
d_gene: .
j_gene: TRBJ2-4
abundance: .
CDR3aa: CAIARTENIQYF
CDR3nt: TGTGCCATCGCGCGGACAGAGAACATTCAGTACTTC

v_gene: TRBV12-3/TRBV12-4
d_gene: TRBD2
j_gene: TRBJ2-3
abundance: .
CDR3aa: CASSFTSGRDTQYF
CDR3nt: TGTGCCAGCAGTTTTACTAGCGGGAGAGATACGCAGTATTTT

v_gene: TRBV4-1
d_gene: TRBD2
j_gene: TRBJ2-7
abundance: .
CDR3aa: CASSQSAGEYNEQYF
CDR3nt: TGCGCCAGCAGCCAATCGGCGGGAGAGTACAATGAGCAGTACTTC

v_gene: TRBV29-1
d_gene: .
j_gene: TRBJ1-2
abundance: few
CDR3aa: CGAGTDYGYTF
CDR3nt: TGCGGCGCTGGGACTGACTATGGCTACACCTTC

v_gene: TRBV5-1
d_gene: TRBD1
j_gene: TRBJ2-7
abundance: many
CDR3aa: CASSLEWDSYYEQYF
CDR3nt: TGCGCCAGCAGCTTGGAATGGGACAGCTATTACGAGCAGTACTTC

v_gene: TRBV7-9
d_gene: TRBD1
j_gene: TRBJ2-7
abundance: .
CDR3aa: CASTIGGGSNSYEQYF
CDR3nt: TGTGCCTCGACTATAGGGGGCGGCTCGAATTCCTACGAGCAGTACTTC

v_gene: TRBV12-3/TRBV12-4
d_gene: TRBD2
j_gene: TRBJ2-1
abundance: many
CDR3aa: CASSRAGGGNEQFF
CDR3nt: TGTGCCAGCAGTCGAGCGGGAGGAGGCAATGAGCAGTTCTTC

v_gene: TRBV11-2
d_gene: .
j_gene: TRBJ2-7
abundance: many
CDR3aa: CASSLGGGNEQYF
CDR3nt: TGTGCCAGCAGCTTAGGAGGGGGAAACGAGCAGTACTTC

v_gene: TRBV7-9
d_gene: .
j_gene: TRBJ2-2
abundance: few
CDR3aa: CASSFGGDILFF
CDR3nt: TGTGCCAGCAGCTTCGGTGGCGATATCCTGTTTTTT

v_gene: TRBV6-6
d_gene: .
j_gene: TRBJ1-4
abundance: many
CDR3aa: CASSYGPNNEKLFF
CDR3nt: TGTGCCAGCAGTTATGGGCCCAATAATGAAAAACTGTTTTTT

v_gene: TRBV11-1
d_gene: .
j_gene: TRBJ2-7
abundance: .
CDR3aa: CASSFGPKVYEQYF
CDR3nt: TGTGCCAGCAGCTTTGGACCGAAAGTATACGAGCAGTACTTC

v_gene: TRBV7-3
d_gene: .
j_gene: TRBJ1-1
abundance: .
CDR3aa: CATQVAMNTEAFF
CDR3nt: TGTGCCACCCAAGTTGCGATGAACACTGAAGCTTTCTTT